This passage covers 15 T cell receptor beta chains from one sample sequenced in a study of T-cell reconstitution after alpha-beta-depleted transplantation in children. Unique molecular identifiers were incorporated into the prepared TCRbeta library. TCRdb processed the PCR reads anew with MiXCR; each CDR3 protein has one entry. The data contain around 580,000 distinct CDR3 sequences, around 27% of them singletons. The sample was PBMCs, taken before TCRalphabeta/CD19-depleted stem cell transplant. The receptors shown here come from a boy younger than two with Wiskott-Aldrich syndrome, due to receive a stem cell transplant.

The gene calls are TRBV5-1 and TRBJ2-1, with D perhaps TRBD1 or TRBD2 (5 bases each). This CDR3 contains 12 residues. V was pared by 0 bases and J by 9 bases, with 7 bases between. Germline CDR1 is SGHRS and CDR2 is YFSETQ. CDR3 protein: CASSLEGTEQFF. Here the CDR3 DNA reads TGCGCCAGCAGCTTGGAGGGGACTGAGCAGTTCTTC.

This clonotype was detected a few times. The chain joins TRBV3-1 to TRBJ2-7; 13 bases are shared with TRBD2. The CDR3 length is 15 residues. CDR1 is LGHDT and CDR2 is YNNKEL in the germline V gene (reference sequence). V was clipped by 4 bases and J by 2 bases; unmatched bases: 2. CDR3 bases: TGTGCCAGCAGCCGGACTAGCGGGGGAACCTACGAGCAGTACTTC. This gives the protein CASSRTSGGTYEQYF.

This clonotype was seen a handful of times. The CDR3 spells CASSLGSGSAVDEQYF. The CDR3, as DNA: TGTGCCAGCAGCTTAGGAAGCGGGAGTGCTGTAGACGAGCAGTACTTC. The gene calls are TRBV13 and TRBJ2-7; 8 bases line up with TRBD2. V dropped 0 bases and J dropped 5; count of bases not matched to a gene: 9. This CDR3 has 16 amino acids. Germline CDR1 and CDR2: PRHDT and FYEKMQ (reference sequence).

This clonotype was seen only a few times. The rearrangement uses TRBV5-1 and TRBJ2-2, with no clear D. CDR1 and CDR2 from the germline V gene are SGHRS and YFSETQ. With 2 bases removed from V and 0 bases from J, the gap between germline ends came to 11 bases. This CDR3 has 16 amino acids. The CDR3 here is CASSFLPGSNTGELFF. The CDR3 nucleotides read TGCGCCAGCAGCTTTTTGCCGGGCTCGAACACCGGGGAGCTGTTTTTT. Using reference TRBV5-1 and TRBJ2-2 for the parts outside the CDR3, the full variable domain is KAGVTQTPRYLIKTRGQQVTLSCSPISGHRSVSWYQQTPGQGLQFLFEYFSETQRNKGNFPGRFSGRQFSNSRSEMNVSTLELGDSALYLCASSFLPGSNTGELFFGEGSRLTVL.

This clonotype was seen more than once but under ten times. The CDR3 bases are TGTGCCAGCAGTGCCGGGAACCTCTACAATGAGCAGTTCTTC. It specifies CASSAGNLYNEQFF. The chain carries TRBV27 and TRBJ2-1, with D perhaps matching TRBD2 (5 bases). CDR1 and CDR2 from the germline V gene are MNHEY and SMNVEV (reference sequence). This CDR3 contains 14 residues. Between the trimmed V and J ends, which lost 5 bases and 3 bases, there was a span of 11 bases.

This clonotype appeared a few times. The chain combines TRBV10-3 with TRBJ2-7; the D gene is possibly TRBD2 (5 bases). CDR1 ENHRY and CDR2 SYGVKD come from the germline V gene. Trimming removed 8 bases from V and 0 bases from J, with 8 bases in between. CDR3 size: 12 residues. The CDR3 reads CAIRGSSYEQYF. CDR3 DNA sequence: TGTGCCATCCGAGGGAGCTCCTACGAGCAGTACTTC.

CDR3 amino acids: CASSQVHSLTYEQYF. The CDR3, as DNA: TGTGCCAGCAGCCAAGTCCACAGCTTAACCTACGAGCAGTACTTC. This chain uses TRBV3-1 with TRBJ2-7; D gene uncertain. CDR3 length: 15 residues. V was shortened by 1 base and J by 2 bases, with 12 bases between the two germline ends. CDR1 and CDR2 (germline): LGHDT, YNNKEL (reference sequence).

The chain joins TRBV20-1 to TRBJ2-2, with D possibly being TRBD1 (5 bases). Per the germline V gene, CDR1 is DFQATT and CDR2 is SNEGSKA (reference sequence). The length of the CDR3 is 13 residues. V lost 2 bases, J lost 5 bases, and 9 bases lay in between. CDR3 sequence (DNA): TGCAGTGCTAGAACCAGGGTGACCGGGGAGCTGTTTTTT. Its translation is CSARTRVTGELFF.

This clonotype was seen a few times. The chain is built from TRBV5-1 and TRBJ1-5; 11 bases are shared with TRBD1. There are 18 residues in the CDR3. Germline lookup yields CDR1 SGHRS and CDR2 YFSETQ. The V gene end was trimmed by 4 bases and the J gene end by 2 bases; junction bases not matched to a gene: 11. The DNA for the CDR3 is TGCGCCAGCAGCCCTGGGGACAGGGGGGGAAGGGGCAATCAGCCCCAGCATTTT. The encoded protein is CASSPGDRGGRGNQPQHF.

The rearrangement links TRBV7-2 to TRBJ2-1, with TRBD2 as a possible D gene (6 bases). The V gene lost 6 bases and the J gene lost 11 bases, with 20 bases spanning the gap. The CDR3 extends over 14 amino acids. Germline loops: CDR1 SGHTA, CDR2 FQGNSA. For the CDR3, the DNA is TGTGCCAGCAGTTCCCATAGCGGTCCAGGAAAGCAGTTCTTC. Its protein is CASSSHSGPGKQFF. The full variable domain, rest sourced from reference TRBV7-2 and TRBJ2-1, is GAGVSQSPSNKVTEKGKDVELRCDPISGHTALYWYRQSLGQGLEFLIYFQGNSAPDKSGLPSDRFSAERTGGSVSTLTIQRTQQEDSAVYLCASSSHSGPGKQFFGPGTRLTVL.

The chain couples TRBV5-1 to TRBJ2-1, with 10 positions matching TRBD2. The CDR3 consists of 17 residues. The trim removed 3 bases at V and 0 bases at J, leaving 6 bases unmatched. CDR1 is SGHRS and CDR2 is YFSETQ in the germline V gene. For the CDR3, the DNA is TGCGCCAGCAGCTATGAGACTAGCGGGCTCTCCTACAATGAGCAGTTCTTC. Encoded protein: CASSYETSGLSYNEQFF.

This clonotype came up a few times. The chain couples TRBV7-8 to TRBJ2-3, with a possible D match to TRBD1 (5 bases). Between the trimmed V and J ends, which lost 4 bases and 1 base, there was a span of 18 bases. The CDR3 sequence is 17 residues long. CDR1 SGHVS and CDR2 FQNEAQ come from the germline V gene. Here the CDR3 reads CASSSRVAVGRTDTQYF. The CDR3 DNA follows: TGTGCCAGCAGCTCCAGGGTGGCGGTTGGACGCACAGATACGCAGTATTTT.

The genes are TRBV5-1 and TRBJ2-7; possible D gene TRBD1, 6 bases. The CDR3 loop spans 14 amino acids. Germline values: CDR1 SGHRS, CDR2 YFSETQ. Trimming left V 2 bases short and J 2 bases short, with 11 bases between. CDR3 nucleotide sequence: TGCGCCAGCAGCTTTTCCGGGACACCCTACGAGCAGTACTTC. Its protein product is CASSFSGTPYEQYF.

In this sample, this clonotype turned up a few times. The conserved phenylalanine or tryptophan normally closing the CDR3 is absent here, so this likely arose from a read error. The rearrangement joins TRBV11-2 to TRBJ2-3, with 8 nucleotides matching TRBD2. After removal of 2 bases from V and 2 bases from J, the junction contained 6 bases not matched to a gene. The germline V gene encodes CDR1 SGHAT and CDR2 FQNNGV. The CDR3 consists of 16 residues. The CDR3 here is CASSLIPGGITDTQYS. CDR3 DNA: TGTGCCAGCAGCTTAATCCCGGGGGGGATCACAGATACGCAGTATTCT.

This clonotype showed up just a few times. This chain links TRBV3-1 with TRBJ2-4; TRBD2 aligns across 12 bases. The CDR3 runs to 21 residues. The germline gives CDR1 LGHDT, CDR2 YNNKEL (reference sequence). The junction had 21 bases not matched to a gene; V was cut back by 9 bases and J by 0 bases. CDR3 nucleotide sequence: TGTGCCAGGGACCCGACTAGCGGGAGTGCGGGGGGGCCCCTAGCCAAAAACATTCAGTACTTC. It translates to CARDPTSGSAGGPLAKNIQYF.